The present TCR beta chain was sequenced within a study of blood T cell repertoires in COVID-19. Study summary: COVID-19 samples collected from the United States, Italy and Spain covered acute and convalescent phases.

Between the trimmed V and J ends, which lost 7 bases and 4 bases, there was a span of 11 bases. The CDR3 has 12 amino acids. TCRdb's copy holds only in-frame clones and misses some; the assay was immunoSEQ multiplex PCR. This table holds some 180,000 clones, approximately 85% found once. The sample consisted of peripheral blood. The sequence was collected from an older woman with acute or convalescent COVID-19. The rearrangement joins TRBV12-3 or TRBV12-4 to TRBJ2-7; unclear D gene. The CDR3 nucleotides are TGTGCCAGCACCCTCGACGGGTACGAGCAGTACTTC. It codes for CASTLDGYEQYF.